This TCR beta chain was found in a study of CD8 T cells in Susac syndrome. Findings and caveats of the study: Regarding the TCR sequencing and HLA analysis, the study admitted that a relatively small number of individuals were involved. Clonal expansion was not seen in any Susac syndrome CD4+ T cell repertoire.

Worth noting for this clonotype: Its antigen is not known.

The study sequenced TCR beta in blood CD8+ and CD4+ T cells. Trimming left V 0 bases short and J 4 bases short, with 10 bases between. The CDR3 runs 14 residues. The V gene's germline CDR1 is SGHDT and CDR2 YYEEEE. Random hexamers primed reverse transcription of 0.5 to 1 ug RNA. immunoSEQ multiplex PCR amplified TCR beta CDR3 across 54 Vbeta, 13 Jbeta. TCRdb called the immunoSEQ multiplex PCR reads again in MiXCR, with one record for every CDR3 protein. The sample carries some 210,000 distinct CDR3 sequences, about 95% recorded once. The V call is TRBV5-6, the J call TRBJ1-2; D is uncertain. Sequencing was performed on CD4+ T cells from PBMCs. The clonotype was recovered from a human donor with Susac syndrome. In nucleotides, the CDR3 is TGTGCCAGCAGCTTGGACGGGGTCCGCTATGGCTACACCTTC. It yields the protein CASSLDGVRYGYTF.